This T cell receptor (beta chain) was identified in a study of T-cell reconstitution after alpha-beta-depleted transplantation in children. This clonotype was recorded many times. Its antigen is currently unknown. V lost 7 bases to trimming and J lost 4 bases, with 20 bases between them. CDR3 size: 15 residues. General study points: Surviving recipient T cells and intrathymic progenitors accounted for some patients' high TCRbeta diversity at day 60. Several hundred expanded graft clones reportedly supplied alpha-beta T cells about two months after transplant. T-cell counts and diversity were attributed mostly to newly produced T cells one year after transplant.

Molecular barcoding with unique molecular identifiers was used for the TCRbeta library. TCRdb used MiXCR to reprocess the PCR reads, holding one entry per CDR3 protein. The repertoire holds some 600,000 distinct CDR3 sequences, with 10% to 15% as singletons. The sample was PBMCs, mostly from graft donor cells, taken 360 days after TCRalphabeta/CD19-depleted stem cell transplant. This chain connects TRBV12-3 or TRBV12-4 to TRBJ2-7; D may be TRBD2 (5 bases). The receptor was isolated from a male patient aged 5 to 17 who had a stem cell transplant for acute myeloid leukemia, so the T cells may come from the graft donor. CDR3 coding DNA: TGTGCCAGCAAACTAACAGTTCGCGGGCCTTACGAGCAGTACTTC. Translation gives CASKLTVRGPYEQYF.